This TCR beta chain was sequenced during a study of early T cells in non-severe SARS-CoV-2 infection. The wider study: Chains were unpaired, as sequencing was done on bulk RNA from unsorted whole blood.

TCRdb ran MiXCR on the 5' RACE reads and lists one entry per CDR3 protein. The sample includes tens of thousands of distinct CDR3 sequences, about a tenth of them seen just once. The input for sequencing was whole blood, taken at baseline. The sequence was collected from an adult who was a healthcare worker with PCR-confirmed SARS-CoV-2 infection or an uninfected control (not recorded which).

The CDR3 sequence is CASSVGGGDEQYF. The CDR3 coding sequence is TGTGCCAGCAGCGTAGGGGGAGGGGACGAGCAGTACTTC. V and J are TRBV9 and TRBJ2-7, with 7 nucleotides matching TRBD2. V trimming: 0 bases; J trimming: 5 bases; junction bases outside the gene matches: 2. This CDR3 is 13 amino acids long. Germline CDR1 reads SGDLS; CDR2 reads YYNGEE.